These 18 T cell receptor beta chains share one sample of origin, sequenced in a study of T cells in Graves' hyperthyroidism and ophthalmopathy. It was RNA transcripts that yielded the amplified TCR beta CDR3 regions. A first-round RT-PCR of the TCR CDR3 used the HTBI primer set. A single record per CDR3 protein comes from TCRdb applying MiXCR to the multiplex PCR reads. The table has hundreds of thousands of distinct CDR3 sequences, just under 20% seen once. Sequencing was performed on blood. These receptors all stem from a man aged 40-50 years with Graves' ophthalmopathy.

V usage is TRBV9 and J usage is TRBJ2-3; D is possibly TRBD1 (6 bases). The CDR3 spans 15 residues. Germline V gene data show CDR1 as SGDLS and CDR2 as YYNGEE. V lost 0 bases, J lost 3 bases, and 11 bases lay in between. CDR3 in DNA: TGTGCCAGCAGCGTAGTGGGGGCTGTTACAGATACGCAGTATTTT. Encoded protein: CASSVVGAVTDTQYF.

The chain employs TRBV7-2 and TRBJ1-6; 7 positions agree with TRBD1. Germline V gene data show CDR1 as SGHTA and CDR2 as FQGNSA. The CDR3 sequence is 15 residues long. V lost 5 bases and J lost 8; bases outside the gene matches: 9. In DNA form, the CDR3 reads TGTGCCAGCAGCCTCCTCGGGACAGATTATTCACCCCTCCACTTT. Its translation: CASSLLGTDYSPLHF.

The J gene is TRBJ1-2, the V gene TRBV19, with D unclear. The V and J ends lost 10 bases and 2 bases respectively, with 20 bases between them. The CDR3 contains 15 residues. Germline assignment: CDR1 LNHDA and CDR2 SQIVND (reference sequence). Here the CDR3 DNA reads TGTGCCACTATACCCCATGGGCAGTCAAACTATGGCTACACCTTC. It codes for CATIPHGQSNYGYTF.

The CDR3 sequence is CSATDRGRTTEAFF. The CDR3 DNA reads as TGCAGTGCTACAGACAGGGGGCGAACCACTGAAGCTTTCTTT. The V and J genes are TRBV20-1 and TRBJ1-1, with 10 bases fitting TRBD1. The CDR3 has 14 residues. V gave up 4 bases and J gave up 4 bases; unmatched junction bases: 6. Germline values: CDR1 DFQATT, CDR2 SNEGSKA (reference sequence).

The chain joins TRBV7-2 to TRBJ2-2; a possible D gene is TRBD1 (5 bases). The germline CDR1 and CDR2 sequences are SGHTA and FQGNSA. Trimming left V 6 bases short and J 5 bases short, with 13 bases between. The CDR3 totals 14 residues. Written as DNA, the CDR3 is TGTGCCAGCAGGCGCCGTGGGGCGACCGGGGAGCTGTTTTTT. It codes for CASRRRGATGELFF.

This chain joins TRBV20-1 and TRBJ2-1; TRBD2 matches 10 bases. CDR1 DFQATT and CDR2 SNEGSKA come from the germline V gene (reference sequence). The CDR3 is 15 amino acids. The V and J ends lost 5 bases and 4 bases, in that order; junction bases with no gene match: 8. This chain's CDR3 is CSAPQAGGPYNEQFF. The CDR3, as DNA: TGCAGTGCTCCCCAAGCGGGAGGGCCGTACAATGAGCAGTTCTTC.

This clonotype was counted ten times or more. CDR3 in amino acids: CASSSGGDTDTQYF. DNA of the CDR3: TGTGCCAGCAGTAGCGGGGGGGACACAGATACGCAGTATTTT. This chain links TRBV2 with TRBJ2-3, with 10 nucleotides matching TRBD2. The CDR3 is made up of 14 amino acids. With 5 bases clipped from V and 2 bases from J, the junction kept 1 base outside the gene matches. The germline V gene encodes CDR1 SNHLY and CDR2 FYNNEI. Combining the CDR3 with reference TRBV2 and TRBJ2-3 gives the whole variable domain EPEVTQTPSHQVTQMGQEVILRCVPISNHLYFYWYRQILGQKVEFLVSFYNNEISEKSEIFDDQFSVERPDGSNFTLKIRSTKLEDSAMYFCASSSGGDTDTQYFGPGTRLTVL.

This clonotype appeared a few times. The rearrangement links TRBV5-6 to TRBJ2-7; weak D call: TRBD1 (5 bases). This CDR3 has 17 amino acids. The germline CDR1 and CDR2 sequences are SGHDT and YYEEEE. V lost 2 bases and J lost 2, with 20 bases in between. For the CDR3, the DNA is TGTGCCAGCAGCTTCCGCCGCTCGGCCAGGGTCCCCTACGAGCAGTACTTC. Translating it yields CASSFRRSARVPYEQYF.

The rearrangement joins TRBV29-1 to TRBJ1-1; D gene uncertain. Germline V CDR1 and CDR2: SQVTM, ANQGSEA. This CDR3 is 12 amino acids long. V lost 1 base to trimming and J lost 9 bases, with 12 bases between them. The CDR3 DNA is TGCAGCGTTGAAGTGTTAGAGGGCCAAGCTTTCTTT. Its protein product is CSVEVLEGQAFF.

Ten or more counts support this clonotype. The CDR3 here is CASNGPGLAGEGTQYF. Written as DNA, the CDR3 is TGTGCCAGCAATGGACCGGGACTAGCGGGAGAGGGGACCCAGTACTTC. The chain joins TRBV28 to TRBJ2-5; TRBD2 aligns across 14 bases. V was clipped by 7 bases and J by 7 bases; unmatched bases: 11. Germline V gives CDR1 MDHEN, CDR2 SYDVKM. The CDR3 length is 16 residues.

The J gene is TRBJ1-4, the V gene TRBV29-1; the D is unclear. V dropped 4 bases and J dropped 5 bases, with 17 bases sitting between them. The germline CDR1 and CDR2 sequences are SQVTM and ANQGSEA. This CDR3 contains 15 residues. The CDR3 here is CSVARSINENEKLFF. The CDR3 bases are TGCAGCGTTGCGAGGTCGATAAATGAAAATGAAAAACTGTTTTTT.

The chain is built from TRBV6-1 and TRBJ2-3; 7 bases agree with TRBD2. Germline V gene lookup returns CDR1 MNHNS and CDR2 SASEGT. The CDR3 has 13 residues. Trimming cost V 6 bases and J 6 bases; bases outside gene matches: 6. CDR3 protein: CASRPSGVDTQYF. CDR3 in DNA: TGTGCCAGCAGACCCAGCGGGGTCGATACGCAGTATTTT.

This clonotype was observed a few times. V usage is TRBV27 and J usage is TRBJ2-7; D is undetermined. The CDR3 is made up of 15 amino acids. Germline V gene data show CDR1 as MNHEY and CDR2 as SMNVEV (reference sequence). V gave up 4 bases and J gave up 3 bases, with 16 bases separating them. The CDR3 DNA reads TGTGCCAGCAGTTCAAGATCCCTCCCGGGCTACGAGCAGTACTTC. It yields the protein CASSSRSLPGYEQYF.

In regard to this clonotype: Possible read error: a much larger clone is one base away. The chain carries TRBV18 and TRBJ1-1; D remains ambiguous. Trimming stripped 2 bases from V and 4 bases from J, with 14 bases between. The CDR3 contains 15 residues. Germline CDR1 KGHSH, CDR2 LQKENI. The CDR3 DNA is TGTGCCAGCTCACCAGGAGGGAACATGAGCACTGAAGCTTTCTTT. Translation gives CASSPGGNMSTEAFF.

This clonotype was detected ten times or more. The V call is TRBV12-3 or TRBV12-4, the J call TRBJ2-1; D not certain. The CDR3 has 15 amino acids. The V end lost 8 bases, the J end lost 4 bases, and 18 bases lay between the germline ends. The CDR3 region is CASGSLGQAYNEQFF. The CDR3 DNA sequence: TGTGCCAGCGGGTCTCTTGGTCAGGCGTACAATGAGCAGTTCTTC.

This clonotype has a handful of counts. The chain links TRBV11-2 to TRBJ2-1, with D perhaps given as TRBD1 or TRBD2 (5 bases each). Trimming stripped 0 bases from V and 9 bases from J, with 27 bases between. The V gene's germline CDR1 is SGHAT and CDR2 FQNNGV. The CDR3 is made up of 19 amino acids. The CDR3 DNA follows: TGTGCCAGCAGCTTAGATTTTTCTGGTGAACAGGAGCGGTTAGTTGAGCAGTTCTTC. Protein: CASSLDFSGEQERLVEQFF. The entire variable domain, with the rest obtained from reference TRBV11-2 and TRBJ2-1, is as follows: EAGVAQSPRYKIIEKRQSVAFWCNPISGHATLYWYQQILGQGPKLLIQFQNNGVVDDSQLPKDRFSAERLKGVDSTLKIQPAKLEDSAVYLCASSLDFSGEQERLVEQFFGPGTRLTVL.

This clonotype was seen repeatedly, ten times or more. The rearrangement uses TRBV10-2 and TRBJ2-7, with 10 bases lining up with TRBD2. The V and J ends lost 3 bases and 4 bases, in that order; junction bases with no gene match: 6. The CDR3 covers 15 residues. CDR1 is WSHSY, CDR2 SAAADI, per germline. The CDR3 DNA reads TGCGCCAGCAGTGAAATACTAGCGGGGCAATACGAGCAGTACTTC. It is translated as CASSEILAGQYEQYF.

The table lists this clonotype with a few counts. The chain uses TRBV3-2 and TRBJ2-7; TRBD1, the D gene given by the table, was not confirmed from the DNA. TRBV3-2 is tagged as a pseudogene. The CDR3 covers 16 residues. Written as DNA, the CDR3 is TGTGCCAGCAGCCTACTCAGGGGGCGAAGGTATCGCGAGCAGTACTTC. Translating it yields CASSLLRGRRYREQYF.